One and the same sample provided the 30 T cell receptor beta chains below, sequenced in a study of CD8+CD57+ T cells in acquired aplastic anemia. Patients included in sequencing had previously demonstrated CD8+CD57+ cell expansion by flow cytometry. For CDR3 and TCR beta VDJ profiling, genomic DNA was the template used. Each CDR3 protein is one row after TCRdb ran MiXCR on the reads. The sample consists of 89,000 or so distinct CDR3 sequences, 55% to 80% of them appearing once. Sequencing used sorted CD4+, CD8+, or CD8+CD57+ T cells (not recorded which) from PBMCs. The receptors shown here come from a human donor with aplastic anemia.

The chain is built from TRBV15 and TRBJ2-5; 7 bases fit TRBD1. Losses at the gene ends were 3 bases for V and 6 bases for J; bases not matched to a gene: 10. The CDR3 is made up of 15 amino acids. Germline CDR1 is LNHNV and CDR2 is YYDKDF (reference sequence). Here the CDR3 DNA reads TGTGCCACCAGCAGGGTAGCGTGGGGACAGAAGACCCAGTACTTC. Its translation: CATSRVAWGQKTQYF.

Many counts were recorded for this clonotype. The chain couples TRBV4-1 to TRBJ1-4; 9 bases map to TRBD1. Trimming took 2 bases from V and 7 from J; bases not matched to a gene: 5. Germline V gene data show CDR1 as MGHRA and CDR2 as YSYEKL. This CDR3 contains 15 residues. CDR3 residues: CASSQKGTGSEKLFF. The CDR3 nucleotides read TGCGCCAGCAGCCAAAAAGGGACAGGGAGTGAAAAACTGTTTTTT.

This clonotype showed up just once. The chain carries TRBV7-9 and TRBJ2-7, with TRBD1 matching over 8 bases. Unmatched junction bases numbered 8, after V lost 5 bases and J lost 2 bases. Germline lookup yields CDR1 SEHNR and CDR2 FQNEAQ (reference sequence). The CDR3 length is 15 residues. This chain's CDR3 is CASSRPGQGTYEQYF. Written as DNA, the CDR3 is TGTGCCAGCAGCCGCCCCGGACAGGGTACCTACGAGCAGTACTTC. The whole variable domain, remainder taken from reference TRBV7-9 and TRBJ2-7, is DTGVSQNPRHKITKRGQNVTFRCDPISEHNRLYWYRQTLGQGPEFLTYFQNEAQLEKSRLLSDRFSAERPKGSFSTLEIQRTEQGDSAMYLCASSRPGQGTYEQYFGPGTRLTVT.

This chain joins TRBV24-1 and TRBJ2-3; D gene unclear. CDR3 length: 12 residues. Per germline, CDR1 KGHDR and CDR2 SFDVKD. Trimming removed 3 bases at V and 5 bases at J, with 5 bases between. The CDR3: CATSDRLDTQYF. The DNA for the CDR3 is TGTGCCACCAGTGATAGGTTAGATACGCAGTATTTT.

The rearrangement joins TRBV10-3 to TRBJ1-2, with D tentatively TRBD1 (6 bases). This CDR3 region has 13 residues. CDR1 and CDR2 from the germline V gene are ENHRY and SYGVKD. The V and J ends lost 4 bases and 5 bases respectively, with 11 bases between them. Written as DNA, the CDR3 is TGTGCCATCAGTGGAGGGGGGCCTTATGGCTACACCTTC. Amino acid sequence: CAISGGGPYGYTF.

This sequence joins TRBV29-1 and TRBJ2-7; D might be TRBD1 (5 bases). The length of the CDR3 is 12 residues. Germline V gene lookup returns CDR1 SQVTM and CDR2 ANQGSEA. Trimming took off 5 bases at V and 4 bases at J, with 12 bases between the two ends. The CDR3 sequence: CSVLTAEYEQYF. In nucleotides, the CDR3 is TGCAGCGTTTTGACAGCCGAGTACGAGCAGTACTTC.

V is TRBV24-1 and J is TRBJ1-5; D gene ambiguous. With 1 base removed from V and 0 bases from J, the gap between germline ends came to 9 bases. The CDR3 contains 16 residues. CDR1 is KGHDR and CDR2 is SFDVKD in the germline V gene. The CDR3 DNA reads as TGTGCCACCAGTGATTTCTACCCCTATAGCAATCAGCCCCAGCATTTT. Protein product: CATSDFYPYSNQPQHF.

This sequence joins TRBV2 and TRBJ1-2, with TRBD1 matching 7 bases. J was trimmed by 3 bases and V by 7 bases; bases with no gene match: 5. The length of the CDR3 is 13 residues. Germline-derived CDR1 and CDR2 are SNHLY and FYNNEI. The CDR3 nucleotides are TGTGCCAGCAACCCGGGACAGCACTATGGCTACACCTTC. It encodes CASNPGQHYGYTF.

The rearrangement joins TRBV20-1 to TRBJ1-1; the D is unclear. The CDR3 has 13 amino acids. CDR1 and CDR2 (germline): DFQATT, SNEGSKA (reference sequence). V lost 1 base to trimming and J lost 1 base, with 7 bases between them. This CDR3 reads CSARGPGNTEAFF. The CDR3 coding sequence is TGCAGTGCTAGAGGCCCCGGGAACACTGAAGCTTTCTTT.

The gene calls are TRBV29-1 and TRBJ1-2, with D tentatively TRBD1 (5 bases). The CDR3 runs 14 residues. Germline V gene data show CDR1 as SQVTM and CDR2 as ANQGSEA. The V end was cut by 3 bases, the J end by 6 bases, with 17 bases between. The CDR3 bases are TGCAGCGTTGAGGGGGAACCCTTGGCTCATGGCTACACCTTC. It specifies CSVEGEPLAHGYTF.

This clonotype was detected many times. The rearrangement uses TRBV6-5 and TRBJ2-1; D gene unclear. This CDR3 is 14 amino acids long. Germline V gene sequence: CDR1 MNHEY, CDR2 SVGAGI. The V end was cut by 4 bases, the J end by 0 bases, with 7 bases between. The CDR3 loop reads CASSSQRSYNEQFF. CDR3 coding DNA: TGTGCCAGCAGTTCCCAGCGCTCCTACAATGAGCAGTTCTTC.

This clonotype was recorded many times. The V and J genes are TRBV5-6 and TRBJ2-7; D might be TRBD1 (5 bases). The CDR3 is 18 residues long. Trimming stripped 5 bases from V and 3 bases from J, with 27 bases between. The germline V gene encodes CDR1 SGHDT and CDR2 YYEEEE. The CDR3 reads CASRENQGWGAIYYEQYF. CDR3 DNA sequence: TGTGCCAGCAGGGAGAATCAGGGCTGGGGCGCAATATACTACGAGCAGTACTTC.

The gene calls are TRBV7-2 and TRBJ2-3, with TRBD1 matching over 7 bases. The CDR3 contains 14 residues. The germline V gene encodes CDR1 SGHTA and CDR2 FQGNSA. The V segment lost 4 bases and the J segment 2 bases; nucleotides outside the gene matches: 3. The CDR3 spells CASSSGQDTDTQYF. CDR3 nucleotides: TGTGCCAGCAGCTCCGGACAGGACACAGATACGCAGTATTTT.

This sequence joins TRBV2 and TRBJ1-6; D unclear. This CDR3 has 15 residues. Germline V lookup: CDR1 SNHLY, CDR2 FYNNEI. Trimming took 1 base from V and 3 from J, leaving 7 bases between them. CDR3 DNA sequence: TGTGCCAGCAGTGAAGGAACTAGCTATAATTCACCCCTCCACTTT. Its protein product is CASSEGTSYNSPLHF.

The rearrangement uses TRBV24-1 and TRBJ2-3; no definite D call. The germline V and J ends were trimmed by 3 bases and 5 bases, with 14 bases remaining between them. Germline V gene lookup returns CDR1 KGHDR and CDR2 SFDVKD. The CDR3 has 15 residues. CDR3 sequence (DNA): TGTGCCACCAGTGATCCCGGTAGTCCGGTAGATACGCAGTATTTT. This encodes CATSDPGSPVDTQYF.

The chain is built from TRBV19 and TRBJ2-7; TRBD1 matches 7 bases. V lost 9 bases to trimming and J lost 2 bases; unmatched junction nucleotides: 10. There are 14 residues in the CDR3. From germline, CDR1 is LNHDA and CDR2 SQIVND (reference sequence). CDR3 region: CASQDRDTPYEQYF. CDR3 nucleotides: TGTGCCAGCCAAGACAGGGATACTCCCTACGAGCAGTACTTC.

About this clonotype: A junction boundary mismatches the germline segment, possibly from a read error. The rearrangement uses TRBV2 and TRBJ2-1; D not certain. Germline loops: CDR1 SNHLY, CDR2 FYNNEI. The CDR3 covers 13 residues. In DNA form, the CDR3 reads TGTGCCAGTAGTGTGACATACTACAATGAGCAGTTCTTC. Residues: CASSVTYYNEQFF.

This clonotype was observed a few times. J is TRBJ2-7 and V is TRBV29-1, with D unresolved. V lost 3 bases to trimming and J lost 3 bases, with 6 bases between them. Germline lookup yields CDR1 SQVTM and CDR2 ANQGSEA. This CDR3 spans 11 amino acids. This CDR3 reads CSVELGYEQYF. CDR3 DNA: TGCAGCGTTGAGTTGGGCTACGAGCAGTACTTC.

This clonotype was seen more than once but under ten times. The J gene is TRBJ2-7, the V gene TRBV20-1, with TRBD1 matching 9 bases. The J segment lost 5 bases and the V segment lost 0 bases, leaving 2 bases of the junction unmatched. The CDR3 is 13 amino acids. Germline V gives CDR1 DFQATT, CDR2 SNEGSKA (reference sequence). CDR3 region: CSARETGGDEQYF. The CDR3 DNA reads TGCAGTGCTAGAGAAACAGGGGGCGACGAGCAGTACTTC.

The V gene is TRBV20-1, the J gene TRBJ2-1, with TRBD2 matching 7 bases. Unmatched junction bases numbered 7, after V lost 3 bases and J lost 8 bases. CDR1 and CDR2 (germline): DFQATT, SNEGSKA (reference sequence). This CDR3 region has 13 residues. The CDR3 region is CSARQLATHEQFF. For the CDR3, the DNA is TGCAGTGCTAGGCAACTAGCGACCCATGAGCAGTTCTTC.

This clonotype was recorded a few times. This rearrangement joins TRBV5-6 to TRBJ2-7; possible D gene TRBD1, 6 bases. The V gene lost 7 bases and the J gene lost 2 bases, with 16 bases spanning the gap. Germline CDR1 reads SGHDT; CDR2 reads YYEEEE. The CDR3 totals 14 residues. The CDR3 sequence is CASCPPGDTYEQYF. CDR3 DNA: TGTGCCAGCTGCCCCCCAGGGGACACCTACGAGCAGTACTTC.

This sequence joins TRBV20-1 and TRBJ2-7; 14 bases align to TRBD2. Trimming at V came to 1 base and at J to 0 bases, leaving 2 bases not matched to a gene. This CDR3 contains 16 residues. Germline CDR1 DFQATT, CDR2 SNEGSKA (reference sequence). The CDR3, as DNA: TGCAGTGCTAGAGGACTAGCGGGGGGGAGCTCCTACGAGCAGTACTTC. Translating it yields CSARGLAGGSSYEQYF.

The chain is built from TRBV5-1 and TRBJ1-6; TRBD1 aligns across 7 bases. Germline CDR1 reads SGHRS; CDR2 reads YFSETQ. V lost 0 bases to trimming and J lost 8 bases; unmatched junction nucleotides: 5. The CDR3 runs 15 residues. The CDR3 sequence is CASSLAGTAYSPLHF. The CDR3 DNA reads TGCGCCAGCAGCTTGGCCGGGACAGCTTATTCACCCCTCCACTTT.

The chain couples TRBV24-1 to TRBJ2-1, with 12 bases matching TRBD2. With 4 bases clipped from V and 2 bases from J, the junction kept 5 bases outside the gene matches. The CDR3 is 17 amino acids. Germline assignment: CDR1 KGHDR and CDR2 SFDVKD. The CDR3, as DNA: TGTGCCACCAGTGACCCGACTAGCGGGAGCACCTACAATGAGCAGTTCTTC. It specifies CATSDPTSGSTYNEQFF.

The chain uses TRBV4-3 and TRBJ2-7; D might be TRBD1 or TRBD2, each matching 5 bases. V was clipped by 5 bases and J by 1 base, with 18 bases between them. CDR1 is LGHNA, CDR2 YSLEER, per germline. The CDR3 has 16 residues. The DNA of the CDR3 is TGCGCCAGCAGCGCACTTGCCGGGACCGGTTCCTACGAGCAGTACTTC. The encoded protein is CASSALAGTGSYEQYF.

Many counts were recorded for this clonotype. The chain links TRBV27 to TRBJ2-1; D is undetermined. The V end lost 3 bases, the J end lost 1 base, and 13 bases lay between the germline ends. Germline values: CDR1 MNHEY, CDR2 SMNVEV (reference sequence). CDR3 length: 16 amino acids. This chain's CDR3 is CASSLVLGKSYNEQFF. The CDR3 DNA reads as TGTGCCAGCAGTTTGGTATTGGGGAAGTCCTACAATGAGCAGTTCTTC.

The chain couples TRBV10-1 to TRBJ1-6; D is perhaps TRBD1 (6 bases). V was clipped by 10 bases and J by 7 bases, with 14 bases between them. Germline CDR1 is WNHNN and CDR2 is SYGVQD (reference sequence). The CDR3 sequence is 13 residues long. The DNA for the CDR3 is TGCGCCAAGGACCGGGACAAAAATTCACCCCTCCACTTT. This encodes CAKDRDKNSPLHF.

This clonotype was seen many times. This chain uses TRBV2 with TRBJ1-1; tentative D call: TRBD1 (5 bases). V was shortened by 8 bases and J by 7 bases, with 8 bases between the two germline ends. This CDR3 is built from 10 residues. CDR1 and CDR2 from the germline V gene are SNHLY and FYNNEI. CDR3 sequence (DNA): TGTGCCAGCGGGGGACGTGAAGCTTTCTTT. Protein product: CASGGREAFF.

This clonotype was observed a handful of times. As DNA, the CDR3 is TGCAGTGCTAGTTTGAGCAGGGGGAGGACAGATACGCAGTATTTT. Its translation: CSASLSRGRTDTQYF. V is TRBV20-1 and J is TRBJ2-3, with a tentative D call TRBD1 (7 bases). V dropped 3 bases and J dropped 3 bases, with 16 bases sitting between them. This CDR3 contains 15 residues. Germline loops: CDR1 DFQATT, CDR2 SNEGSKA (reference sequence).

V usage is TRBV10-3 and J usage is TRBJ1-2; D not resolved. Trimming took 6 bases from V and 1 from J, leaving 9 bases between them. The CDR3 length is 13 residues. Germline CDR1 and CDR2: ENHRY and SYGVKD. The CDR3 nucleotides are TGTGCCATCAGCCTGGACGGTAACTATGGCTACACCTTC. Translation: CAISLDGNYGYTF.